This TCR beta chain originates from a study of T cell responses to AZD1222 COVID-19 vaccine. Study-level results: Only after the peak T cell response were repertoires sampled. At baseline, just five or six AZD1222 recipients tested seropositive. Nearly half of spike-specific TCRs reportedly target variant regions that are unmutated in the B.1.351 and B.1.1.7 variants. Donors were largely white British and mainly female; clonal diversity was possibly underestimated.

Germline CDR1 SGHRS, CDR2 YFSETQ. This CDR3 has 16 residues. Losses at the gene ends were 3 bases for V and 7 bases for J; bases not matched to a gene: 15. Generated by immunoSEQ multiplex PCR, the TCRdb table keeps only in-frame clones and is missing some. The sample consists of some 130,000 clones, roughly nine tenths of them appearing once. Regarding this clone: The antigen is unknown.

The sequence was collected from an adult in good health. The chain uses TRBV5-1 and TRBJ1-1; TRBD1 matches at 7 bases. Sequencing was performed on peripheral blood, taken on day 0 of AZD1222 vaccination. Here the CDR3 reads CASSSSGQARSREAFF. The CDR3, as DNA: TGCGCCAGCAGCTCGTCCGGACAGGCCAGGTCCCGTGAAGCTTTCTTT. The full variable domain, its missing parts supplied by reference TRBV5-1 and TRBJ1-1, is KAGVTQTPRYLIKTRGQQVTLSCSPISGHRSVSWYQQTPGQGLQFLFEYFSETQRNKGNFPGRFSGRQFSNSRSEMNVSTLELGDSALYLCASSSSGQARSREAFFGQGTRLTVV.